Each of the 15 T cell receptor beta chains below was sequenced from the same sample in a study of Graves' ophthalmopathy and Graves' hyperthyroidism. CDR3 regions of TCR beta were amplified from RNA transcripts. The workflow started with a first-round RT-PCR run with HTBI primers and then moved on to a second-round multiplex PCR. TCRdb used MiXCR to reprocess the multiplex PCR reads, holding one entry per CDR3 protein. The sample includes 450,000 or so distinct CDR3 sequences, approximately 15% of them seen just once. The sequencing input was blood. The receptors come from a woman in her 30s with Graves' ophthalmopathy.

This clonotype occurred many times. The chain carries TRBV27 and TRBJ1-5; D remains ambiguous. Germline CDR1 and CDR2: MNHEY and SMNVEV (reference sequence). There are 15 residues in the CDR3. Trimming cost V 5 bases and J 7 bases, with 18 bases left between them. DNA of the CDR3: TGTGCCAGCAGTCTCTCTTCCGAAGTTGGACAGCCCCAGCATTTT. It yields the protein CASSLSSEVGQPQHF.

This clonotype was seen at least ten times. DNA for the CDR3: TGCAGTGCTCTCGCGAACTACGAGCAGTACTTC. It yields the protein CSALANYEQYF. The chain couples TRBV20-1 to TRBJ2-7; D is undetermined. V was shortened by 5 bases and J by 3 bases, with 8 bases between the two germline ends. There are 11 residues in the CDR3. From germline, CDR1 is DFQATT and CDR2 SNEGSKA (reference sequence).

This clonotype has just a few counts. One end of the junction fails to match germline, which may point to a read error. The CDR3 nucleotides read TGCAGTGTCAACAGTGAAGCTTTCTTT. Residues: CSVNSEAFF. This chain links TRBV20-1 with TRBJ1-1; D ambiguous. The CDR3 length is 9 residues. The germline gives CDR1 DFQATT, CDR2 SNEGSKA (reference sequence).

This clonotype was counted at least ten times. V and J are TRBV5-6 and TRBJ1-1; D gene ambiguous. V was shortened by 3 bases and J by 1 base, with 1 base between the two germline ends. This CDR3 has 11 residues. Per the germline V gene, CDR1 is SGHDT and CDR2 is YYEEEE. As DNA, the CDR3 is TGTGCCAGCAGCTGGAACACTGAAGCTTTCTTT. Encoded protein: CASSWNTEAFF.

This clonotype was seen ten or more times. This rearrangement joins TRBV12-3 or TRBV12-4 to TRBJ1-3, with TRBD1 identical over 11 bases. CDR3 length: 17 residues. The V gene end was trimmed by 5 bases and the J gene end by 4 bases; junction bases not matched to a gene: 10. This CDR3 is CASSPSGQGVSGNTIYF. CDR3 DNA sequence: TGTGCCAGCAGTCCCTCGGGACAGGGGGTATCCGGAAACACCATATATTTT.

In this sample, this clonotype turned up a few times. The chain links TRBV18 to TRBJ1-1; the D gene is possibly TRBD1 (5 bases). CDR1 and CDR2 (germline): KGHSH, LQKENI. V was cut by 3 bases and J by 6 bases, with 8 bases left in between. This CDR3 has 12 amino acids. The CDR3 sequence is CASSPWGPEAFF. Here the CDR3 DNA reads TGTGCCAGCTCACCGTGGGGCCCTGAAGCTTTCTTT.

The chain carries TRBV7-4 and TRBJ2-1; D is possibly TRBD2 (5 bases). Germline CDR1 reads SGHVT; CDR2 reads SQSDAQ. CDR3 length: 15 residues. Trimming removed 4 bases at V and 6 bases at J, with 16 bases between. The CDR3 DNA follows: TGTGCCAGCAGCTCCGCGGGTACAATTACCAATGAGCAGTTCTTC. Protein product: CASSSAGTITNEQFF.

The sample holds many counts of this clonotype. The chain combines TRBV12-3 or TRBV12-4 with TRBJ1-5, with 9 positions matching TRBD1. The CDR3 loop spans 20 amino acids. V lost 3 bases and J lost 2; bases outside the gene matches: 17. CDR3 in amino acids: CASSLGPGQGAPRGNQPQHF. CDR3 nucleotides: TGTGCCAGCAGTTTGGGGCCGGGACAGGGAGCCCCTCGAGGCAATCAGCCCCAGCATTTT.

This clonotype has only a few counts. V and J are TRBV2 and TRBJ1-6; D might be TRBD1 (5 bases). This CDR3 has 13 amino acids. CDR1 and CDR2 from the germline V gene are SNHLY and FYNNEI. V was pared by 5 bases and J by 7 bases, with 9 bases between. CDR3 DNA sequence: TGTGCCAGCAGTATGCGGGGGAATTCACCCCTCCACTTT. Protein sequence: CASSMRGNSPLHF.

This clonotype was found many times. This rearrangement joins TRBV6-2 or TRBV6-3 to TRBJ2-5; 8 bases line up with TRBD1. Germline V gene data show CDR1 as MNHEY and CDR2 as SVGEGT. The length of the CDR3 is 16 residues. The ends lost 0 bases at V and 3 bases at J; junction bases unmatched: 6. The CDR3 loop is CASSYSLGQAEETQYF. As DNA, the CDR3 is TGTGCCAGCAGTTACTCGCTGGGACAGGCGGAAGAGACCCAGTACTTC.

The chain combines TRBV30 with TRBJ2-1; D remains ambiguous. Germline V CDR1 and CDR2: GTSNPN, SVGIG (reference sequence). Trimming stripped 5 bases from V and 4 bases from J, with 15 bases between. The CDR3 length is 14 residues. The CDR3 is CAWEAPSIYNEQFF. For the CDR3, the DNA is TGTGCCTGGGAGGCCCCCTCTATTTACAATGAGCAGTTCTTC.

This clonotype has a count of ten or more. V gene TRBV12-3 or TRBV12-4 combines with J gene TRBJ2-5; possible D gene TRBD2, 5 bases. The CDR3 runs 15 residues. V was pared by 4 bases and J by 2 bases, with 14 bases between. The CDR3 sequence is CASSSPPGSQETQYF. The CDR3, as DNA: TGTGCCAGCAGTTCCCCCCCGGGGTCGCAAGAGACCCAGTACTTC.

The chain links TRBV18 to TRBJ1-5; 9 bases line up with TRBD1. Trimming removed 4 bases from V and 5 bases from J; junction bases left unmatched: 3. Germline CDR1 and CDR2: KGHSH and LQKENI. The CDR3 is 14 amino acids. The CDR3 loop reads CASSQGQGYQPQHF. For the CDR3, the DNA is TGTGCCAGCTCACAGGGACAGGGTTATCAGCCCCAGCATTTT.

The table lists this clonotype with many counts. V is TRBV7-2 and J is TRBJ2-7; D is possibly TRBD2 (6 bases). CDR1 and CDR2 (germline): SGHTA, FQGNSA. The V end was cut by 3 bases, the J end by 3 bases, with 21 bases between. The CDR3 runs 17 residues. The CDR3 here is CASSFAVGGTEYYEQYF. CDR3 in DNA: TGTGCCAGCAGCTTCGCGGTGGGCGGGACCGAGTACTACGAGCAGTACTTC.

This rearrangement joins TRBV30 to TRBJ2-7; D gene ambiguous. V lost 1 base, J lost 6 bases, and 13 bases lay in between. Germline lookup yields CDR1 GTSNPN and CDR2 SVGIG (reference sequence). This CDR3 contains 13 residues. This CDR3 reads CAWSELMGAEQYF. CDR3 DNA: TGTGCCTGGAGTGAATTGATGGGCGCCGAGCAGTACTTC.